These T cell receptor beta chains were read from a single sample in a study of T cell responses to AZD1222 COVID-19 vaccine. Assay: immunoSEQ multiplex PCR; the TCRdb copy retains only in-frame clones and omits some. This sample has approximately 100,000 clones, with about nine tenths found just once. Sequencing was performed on peripheral blood, taken 28 days after the second dose of the MenACWY control vaccine. The receptor set was obtained from an adult who received the MenACWY meningococcal vaccine as a control. Each CDR3 is given with its conserved first and last residue. The D gene is left open where the match is weak. For some rows the clone size is stated as once, few or many, or as a class when expanded; others skip it.

j_gene | v_gene | d_gene | abundance | CDR3aa | CDR3nt
TRBJ1-6 | TRBV18 | TRBD1 | once | CASSTILAGGDSPLHF | TGTGCCAGCTCAACGATCTTGGCAGGGGGTGATTCACCCCTCCACTTT
TRBJ2-3 | TRBV2 | TRBD2 | NA | CASTLGLAGTDTQYF | TGTGCCAGCACCCTGGGACTAGCGGGGACAGATACGCAGTATTTT
TRBJ2-3 | TRBV3-1/TRBV3-2 | NA | NA | CASSQRTDTQYF | TGTGCCAGCAGCCAGAGGACAGATACGCAGTATTTT
TRBJ2-7 | TRBV10-3 | NA | few | CAINRDEGEQYF | TGTGCCATCAATCGGGACGAAGGGGAGCAGTACTTC
TRBJ2-7 | TRBV2 | NA | NA | CASSEGYEQYF | TGTGCCAGCAGTGAGGGCTACGAGCAGTACTTC
TRBJ2-7 | TRBV5-1 | TRBD1 | NA | CASSLVPDRGLPREQYF | TGCGCCAGCAGCTTGGTTCCGGACAGGGGGCTTCCAAGGGAGCAGTACTTC
TRBJ1-2 | TRBV5-1 | NA | NA | CASTPGHRDNYGYTF | TGCGCCAGCACCCCGGGACACCGAGATAACTATGGCTACACCTTC
TRBJ1-4 | TRBV6-2/TRBV6-3 | TRBD1 | NA | CASSSTGLNEKLFF | TGTGCCAGCAGTTCGACAGGGCTTAATGAAAAACTGTTTTTT
TRBJ1-1 | TRBV18 | NA | NA | CASSPPAGPNTEAFF | TGTGCCAGCTCACCACCGGCAGGGCCCAACACTGAAGCTTTCTTT
TRBJ2-7 | TRBV24-1 | NA | NA | CATSEGAPRYEQYF | TGTGCCACCAGTGAAGGGGCGCCCCGTTACGAGCAGTACTTC
TRBJ1-1 | TRBV6-5 | NA | NA | CASSRAGWAEAFF | TGTGCCAGCAGTAGGGCAGGGTGGGCTGAAGCTTTCTTT
TRBJ2-5 | TRBV11-1 | NA | NA | CASRAGQETQYF | TGTGCCAGCAGAGCGGGCCAAGAGACCCAGTACTTC
TRBJ2-7 | TRBV15 | NA | NA | CATSSPRSPPYEQYF | TGTGCCACCAGCAGCCCAAGGTCACCCCCCTACGAGCAGTACTTC
TRBJ2-7 | TRBV5-1 | TRBD2 | NA | CASSLGGTKYEQYF | TGCGCCAGCAGCTTGGGAGGGACTAAATACGAGCAGTACTTC
TRBJ1-3 | TRBV3-1/TRBV3-2 | NA | few | CASSQVYSAGNTIYF | TGTGCCAGCAGCCAAGTTTACTCGGCTGGAAACACCATATATTTT
TRBJ2-1 | TRBV9 | TRBD2 | NA | CASSVETSGGAFYNEQFF | TGTGCCAGCAGCGTAGAGACTAGCGGGGGGGCTTTCTACAATGAGCAGTTCTTC
TRBJ2-4 | TRBV19 | NA | NA | CASSSQGGNIQYF | TGTGCCAGTAGTTCTCAGGGGGGCAACATTCAGTACTTC
TRBJ2-2 | TRBV27 | NA | NA | CASSLQDSFTGELFF | TGTGCCAGCAGTTTACAGGACAGTTTCACCGGGGAGCTGTTTTTT
TRBJ1-4 | TRBV2 | NA | NA | CASSDREIREKLFF | TGTGCCAGCAGTGACAGGGAAATAAGGGAAAAACTGTTTTTT
TRBJ2-3 | TRBV3-1/TRBV3-2 | NA | few | CASSQARRWPVGTDTQYF | TGTGCCAGCAGCCAAGCCAGAAGATGGCCGGTGGGCACAGATACGCAGTATTTT
TRBJ2-3 | TRBV27 | NA | NA | CASSYRETDTQYF | TGTGCCAGCAGTTACAGGGAGACAGATACGCAGTATTTT
TRBJ2-7 | TRBV29-1 | TRBD1 | NA | CSVVWYRTGGSHTYEQYF | TGCAGCGTTGTCTGGTATAGGACAGGGGGATCCCATACCTACGAGCAGTACTTC
TRBJ1-2 | TRBV21-1 | NA | NA | CASSKAVPLYGYTF | TGTGCCAGCAGCAAAGCGGTCCCGCTCTATGGCTACACCTTC
TRBJ1-2 | TRBV7-3 | NA | NA | CASSLSTPGTKGRPTQAGGYGYTF | TGTGCCAGCAGCTTAAGCACTCCGGGGACAAAGGGACGGCCGACACAGGCTGGGGGCTATGGCTACACCTTC
TRBJ2-5 | TRBV11-2 | TRBD1 | NA | CASSTGLRDRWETQYF | TGTGCCAGCAGCACGGGGCTTCGGGACAGGTGGGAGACCCAGTACTTC
TRBJ1-4 | TRBV23-1 | TRBD1 | NA | CASSPGQGVGVNEKLFF | TGCGCCAGCAGTCCTGGACAGGGAGTGGGGGTTAATGAAAAACTGTTTTTT
TRBJ2-2 | TRBV20-1 | NA | NA | CSASNWGETGELFF | TGCAGTGCTAGTAACTGGGGGGAAACCGGGGAGCTGTTTTTT
TRBJ1-2 | TRBV5-4 | TRBD1 | NA | CASSGPDRAIYGYTF | TGTGCCAGCAGCGGGCCGGACAGGGCGATTTATGGCTACACCTTC
TRBJ2-2 | TRBV18 | NA | few | CASSPLQGGRNTGELFF | TGTGCCAGCTCACCTCTCCAAGGGGGACGGAACACCGGGGAGCTGTTTTTT
TRBJ2-1 | TRBV5-1 | TRBD2 | NA | CASSLGLAGGPKWNEQFF | TGCGCCAGCAGCTTGGGACTAGCGGGGGGGCCTAAATGGAATGAGCAGTTCTTC
TRBJ2-1 | TRBV6-4 | TRBD1 | NA | CASSGNNPGQTINEQFF | TGTGCCAGCAGTGGTAACAACCCGGGACAGACTATTAATGAGCAGTTCTTC
TRBJ2-1 | TRBV9 | NA | few | CASSVAGGLSNEQFF | TGTGCCAGCAGCGTAGCGGGGGGCCTCTCAAATGAGCAGTTCTTC
TRBJ1-5 | TRBV19 | NA | NA | CASNSQYSNQPQHF | TGTGCCAGTAATAGCCAGTATAGCAATCAGCCCCAGCATTTT
TRBJ2-5 | TRBV9 | TRBD2 | NA | CASSVGLAGGIGTQYF | TGTGCCAGCAGCGTAGGTCTAGCGGGGGGGATTGGGACCCAGTACTTC
TRBJ2-2 | TRBV9 | NA | NA | CASSSRSVANTGELFF | TGTGCCAGCAGCTCTAGATCCGTGGCGAACACCGGGGAGCTGTTTTTT
TRBJ1-1 | TRBV28 | NA | NA | CASSLIQTREAFF | TGTGCCAGCAGTTTAATACAAACCCGTGAAGCTTTCTTT
TRBJ1-5 | TRBV28 | NA | NA | CASSPRGVNQPQHF | TGTGCCAGCAGTCCCCGAGGGGTCAATCAGCCCCAGCATTTT
TRBJ1-5 | TRBV9 | TRBD1 | NA | CASTNPGQRAGGQPQHF | TGTGCCAGCACCAATCCGGGACAGCGGGCCGGGGGCCAGCCCCAGCATTTT
TRBJ2-2 | TRBV7-9 | TRBD2 | NA | CASSPGTTFTGELFF | TGTGCCAGCAGCCCCGGGACTACCTTCACCGGGGAGCTGTTTTTT
TRBJ1-5 | TRBV19 | NA | NA | CASSIRFRMGMRNQPQHF | TGTGCCAGTAGTATACGGTTCCGGATGGGAATGCGGAATCAGCCCCAGCATTTT
TRBJ2-3 | TRBV5-1 | NA | NA | CASSLGSGTLASTDTQYF | TGCGCCAGCAGCTTGGGTTCGGGGACACTCGCTAGCACAGATACGCAGTATTTT
TRBJ2-5 | TRBV28 | NA | NA | CASSLTPPLVTQYF | TGTGCCAGCAGCCTTACCCCCCCACTAGTAACCCAGTACTTC
TRBJ1-5 | TRBV12-3/TRBV12-4 | NA | NA | CASVAGFAQPQHF | TGTGCCAGCGTTGCGGGATTCGCTCAGCCCCAGCATTTT
TRBJ1-1 | TRBV7-9 | NA | NA | CASSLSDSYTEAFF | TGTGCCAGCAGCCTATCGGACAGTTACACTGAAGCTTTCTTT
TRBJ2-1 | TRBV19 | TRBD1 | NA | CASSARQGETEQFF | TGTGCCAGTAGTGCCAGGCAGGGGGAGACTGAGCAGTTCTTC
TRBJ1-5 | TRBV4-1 | NA | NA | CASSQEVGQGGNQPQHF | TGCGCCAGCAGCCAAGAGGTAGGGCAGGGTGGCAATCAGCCCCAGCATTTT
TRBJ2-7 | TRBV18 | TRBD1 | NA | CASSPPAGRGDRGPEQYF | TGTGCCAGCTCACCACCAGCAGGGCGAGGGGACAGGGGGCCCGAGCAGTACTTC
TRBJ2-1 | TRBV11-2 | TRBD2 | once | CASSSRTSGGDEQFF | TGTGCCAGCAGCTCTCGGACTAGCGGGGGGGATGAGCAGTTCTTC
TRBJ2-5 | TRBV11-2 | TRBD2 | NA | CASTLITGGGETQYF | TGTGCCAGCACCCTTATAACGGGGGGTGGGGAGACCCAGTACTTC
TRBJ2-7 | TRBV7-2 | TRBD1 | NA | CASSPQPGGSYEQYF | TGTGCCAGCAGCCCACAACCAGGGGGCTCCTACGAGCAGTACTTC
TRBJ1-3 | TRBV13 | NA | NA | CASSILNPGGSGNTIYF | TGTGCCAGCAGCATACTAAACCCTGGCGGCTCTGGAAACACCATATATTTT
TRBJ1-1 | TRBV7-2 | NA | NA | CASSLWGVNTEAFF | TGTGCCAGCAGCCTGTGGGGGGTGAACACTGAAGCTTTCTTT
TRBJ1-4 | TRBV5-8 | TRBD1 | NA | CASSFGTGYNEKLFF | TGTGCCAGCAGCTTCGGGACAGGGTATAATGAAAAACTGTTTTTT